This TCR beta chain emerged from a study of PD-1 blockade in classical Hodgkin lymphoma (TCRdb year 2020). Background on the whole study: Nivolumab dosing was 3 mg/kg intravenously every 2 weeks, continuing until either disease progression or unacceptable toxicity. A peripheral blood immune signature of response to PD-1 blockade in classical Hodgkin lymphoma was defined using TCR beta sequencing and CyTOF. General study outcomes and caveats: Baseline TCR diversity was reported as lower in newly diagnosed patients than in healthy donors, and lower still in relapsed/refractory patients. A significant rise by C4D1 was seen in CD4+ but not CD8+ TCR diversity (p=0.0027 vs p=0.16), with the rise being most apparent in complete responders (p=0.02). Diversity was lower in patients who began nivolumab less than 1 year after ASCT, so these patients were left out of later analyses to avoid confounding by immune reconstitution. Trial patients achieving complete response had baseline diversity similar to newly diagnosed patients, whereas partial responders and progressors had significantly lower diversity. The study was limited to a single clinical trial cohort, and causes of repertoire differences, possibly disease activity or prior therapy, remained undefined.

Genomic DNA was extracted with the Qiagen DNeasy kit from unsorted PBMCs and from negatively selected CD4+ and CD8+ fractions. TCR beta CDR3 regions were amplified by immunoSEQ multiplex PCR using primers annealing to V and J segments. A synthetic immune receptor repertoire was used to minimize amplification bias, and any residual bias was removed computationally once sequencing was done. The study's own analysis went as follows. Repertoire diversity was quantified as the Shannon entropy index using custom Python scripts. Unsorted, CD4+ and CD8+ repertoires were analyzed separately, except in combined analyses where CD4+ and CD8+ sequences were merged in silico. Clonal expansion was defined as a frequency increase of at least 2-fold after treatment compared with C1D1, and clones undetected at baseline were assigned a pseudocount of 0.5. Clones with 0 or 1 copy at C1D1 were classified as singleton clones, and clones with 2 or more copies were classified as non-singleton clones. Clones expanded in unsorted samples were annotated as CD4+, CD8+ or unknown by matching protein sequences in sorted samples from the same patient. Wilcoxon tests on paired samples were used to test diversity changes from C1D1 to C4D1. TCRdb's version of the immuneACCESS table is confined to in-frame rearrangements and falls short of the full clone set. An unresolved V gene accounts for under half of the shortfall where checked; the remainder is of unknown origin. The V and J calls and clone size were taken over from that table, and D and trimming were inferred from the DNA. The sample contains about 26,000 clones, roughly 68% of them found a single time. In total, the top ten clones hold over 9.5% of the sample.

The meaning of the sample's time point label: cycle 2 day 1 (C2D1) of nivolumab. Relapse after autologous stem cell transplantation had occurred in all trial patients, and cohorts A, B and C were distinguished by prior brentuximab vedotin exposure. The trial cohort was composed of approximately 60 patients with relapsed/refractory classical Hodgkin lymphoma, for whom complete response, partial response or progressive disease was recorded as best overall response. Trial patients were treated with single-agent nivolumab in the multi-cohort phase II CheckMate 205 trial. Best overall response was determined by an independent review committee according to the 2007 International Working Group response criteria. Trial PBMCs were collected immediately before nivolumab initiation (C1D1) and during therapy at cycle 2 day 1 and cycle 4 day 1. After peripheral blood was drawn into 8 mL Vacutainer Cell Preparation Tubes, PBMCs were isolated by centrifugation and then cryopreserved.

Comment on this clone: What antigen it recognizes has not been identified. Base qualities are missing; no much larger clone stands one base away.

Spanning cysteine to phenylalanine, the CDR3 consists of 15 amino acids. The read is trimmed to its CDR3 DNA, 45 bases read in frame from base 1. The germline V gene (reference sequence) yields LNHDA for CDR1 and SQIVND for CDR2. V is reduced by 3 bases and J by 3 bases, leaving a spacing of 15 bases between them. The receptor chain draws on TRBV19 and TRBJ2-7; TRBD2 is perhaps the D gene, given 5 matching bases. The sample here was peripheral blood mononuclear cells (PBMCs), taken before the second cycle of nivolumab. The sequence was collected from a human donor with classical Hodgkin lymphoma. The DNA sequence is given as TGTGCCAGTAGTATTACCGAGGGAAGGAACTACGAGCAGTACTTC. The resulting protein is CASSITEGRNYEQYF. Joined to the reference TRBV19 and TRBJ2-7 proteins, this CDR3 gives the full variable domain: DGGITQSPKYLFRKEGQNVTLSCEQNLNHDAMYWYRQDPGQGLRLIYYSQIVNDFQKGDIAEGYSVSREKKESFPLTVTSAQKNPTAFYLCASSITEGRNYEQYFGPGTRLTVT.